The 13 T cell receptor beta chains presented below share a single source sample, sequenced in a study of CD8+ T cells in alopecia areata. The treatment here: oral pan-JAK inhibitor, 5-10 mg twice daily. cDNA serving as the sequencing template came from extracted, reverse transcribed RNA. TCRdb's copy holds only in-frame clones and misses some; the assay was immunoSEQ multiplex PCR. This table has around 200,000 clones, roughly 61% appearing once. Source: CD8+ T cells sorted from blood, taken at week 24, from a patient treated with tofacitinib. The receptor source for this set is a human donor with alopecia areata.

This clone was seen only once. The rearrangement joins TRBV25-1 to TRBJ2-5; a possible D gene is TRBD2 (6 bases). Germline V gene lookup returns CDR1 MGHDK and CDR2 SYGVNS. The length of the CDR3 is 12 residues. V dropped 7 bases and J dropped 5 bases, with 11 bases sitting between them. CDR3 coding DNA: TGTGCCAGCAAACGTGGAGGGGAGACCCAGTACTTC. Amino acids: CASKRGGETQYF.

The V and J genes are TRBV27 and TRBJ2-7, with D possibly TRBD1 on 6 matching bases. The ends were cut back, 4 bases at V and 2 bases at J, with 9 bases in the middle. Germline V gives CDR1 MNHEY, CDR2 SMNVEV (reference sequence). The CDR3 is 13 amino acids. The CDR3: CASSSSGAYEQYF. The CDR3 coding sequence is TGTGCCAGCAGTTCCTCAGGGGCCTACGAGCAGTACTTC.

V is TRBV6-5 and J is TRBJ1-1; a weak D match, TRBD1 (5 bases). There are 13 residues in the CDR3. The germline V and J ends were trimmed by 2 bases and 4 bases, with 8 bases remaining between them. Germline V lookup: CDR1 MNHEY, CDR2 SVGAGI. The CDR3 protein is CASSYQQVTEAFF. DNA of the CDR3: TGTGCCAGCAGTTACCAACAGGTCACTGAAGCTTTCTTT.

This clone was counted a few times. V gene TRBV23-1 combines with J gene TRBJ2-5, with TRBD1 matching over 10 bases. Being an ORF, TRBV23-1 has a function that is uncertain. Trimming cost V 6 bases and J 2 bases; bases outside gene matches: 15. The CDR3 extends over 18 amino acids. The CDR3 DNA reads TGCGCCAGCAGCCAAAACCCGGGACAGGGGTCCCCGCAAGAGACCCAGTACTTC. Its protein is CASSQNPGQGSPQETQYF.

This clone was found a few times. The rearrangement uses TRBV29-1 and TRBJ1-2; 12 bases agree with TRBD1. This CDR3 has 14 residues. The trim removed 6 bases at V and 2 bases at J, leaving 4 bases unmatched. From germline, CDR1 is SQVTM and CDR2 ANQGSEA. CDR3 nucleotide sequence: TGCAGCGTCGGGACAGGGGGCCTCAACTATGGCTACACCTTC. It yields the protein CSVGTGGLNYGYTF.

This chain joins TRBV11-2 and TRBJ2-5; 11 nucleotides line up with TRBD1. V gave up 5 bases and J gave up 4 bases; unmatched junction bases: 3. The CDR3 contains 14 residues. CDR1 and CDR2 (germline): SGHAT, FQNNGV. CDR3: CASSVGQGAETQYF. In DNA form, the CDR3 reads TGTGCCAGCAGCGTCGGACAGGGGGCAGAGACCCAGTACTTC.

The gene calls are TRBV29-1 and TRBJ2-7; 7 bases fit TRBD1. V gave up 6 bases and J gave up 0 bases; unmatched junction bases: 11. The germline gives CDR1 SQVTM, CDR2 ANQGSEA. This CDR3 is 15 amino acids long. The CDR3 DNA reads TGCAGCGTAGCTTTCGGGACAGCCCGCTCCTACGAGCAGTACTTC. Amino acids: CSVAFGTARSYEQYF.

This clone came up once. The V and J genes are TRBV27 and TRBJ1-2, with TRBD1 identical over 10 bases. This CDR3 is built from 16 residues. V shed 4 bases and J 2 bases; nucleotides not matched to a gene: 7. Germline CDR1 reads MNHEY; CDR2 reads SMNVEV (reference sequence). In DNA, the CDR3 is TGTGCCAGCAGTTCGGAAGGACAGGGGGTCAACTATGGCTACACCTTC. Its protein product is CASSSEGQGVNYGYTF.

This clone was seen a single time. The chain uses TRBV30 and TRBJ2-1; 9 nucleotides match TRBD1. Trimming at V came to 3 bases and at J to 7 bases, leaving 1 base not matched to a gene. The CDR3 is 12 residues long. Germline V gene data show CDR1 as GTSNPN and CDR2 as SVGIG (reference sequence). The CDR3 DNA reads as TGTGCCTGGAGCGGACAGGGGAATGAGCAGTTCTTC. Translating gives CAWSGQGNEQFF.

This clone was counted a few times. V usage is TRBV6-5 and J usage is TRBJ1-1, with 12 bases fitting TRBD1. This CDR3 region has 15 residues. CDR1 is MNHEY and CDR2 is SVGAGI in the germline V gene. The V and J ends lost 2 bases and 5 bases, in that order; junction bases with no gene match: 3. CDR3 bases: TGTGCCAGCAGTTACGGGACAGGGGGCGAGACTGAAGCTTTCTTT. It translates to CASSYGTGGETEAFF.

The chain carries TRBV28 and TRBJ2-7; TRBD1 matches at 7 bases. V lost 7 bases to trimming and J lost 9 bases; unmatched junction nucleotides: 12. The CDR3 is 13 residues long. Germline CDR1 is MDHEN and CDR2 is SYDVKM. The CDR3 DNA is TGTGCCAGCACAACGGGACAGAGCCTCGGGCAGTACTTC. Protein sequence: CASTTGQSLGQYF.

As regards this clone: This sample also contains other DNA sequences that code for the same CDR3. The chain links TRBV5-6 to TRBJ1-5; the D is unclear. The V gene's germline CDR1 is SGHDT and CDR2 YYEEEE. V was trimmed by 0 bases and J by 6 bases, leaving 4 bases between them. This CDR3 has 12 amino acids. DNA of the CDR3: TGTGCCAGCAGCTTGGGGCGTCAGCCCCAGCATTTT. Residues: CASSLGRQPQHF. The full variable domain, rest sourced from reference TRBV5-6 and TRBJ1-5, is DAGVTQSPTHLIKTRGQQVTLRCSPKSGHDTVSWYQQALGQGPQFIFQYYEEEERQRGNFPDRFSGHQFPNYSSELNVNALLLGDSALYLCASSLGRQPQHFGDGTRLSIL.

This clone was found a few times. CDR3 in amino acids: CASYSTVQETQYF. Written as DNA, the CDR3 is TGTGCCAGCTACAGCACAGTACAAGAGACCCAGTACTTC. V is TRBV6-1 and J is TRBJ2-5; unclear D gene. The CDR3 spans 13 residues. Trimming took off 8 bases at V and 2 bases at J, with 12 bases between the two ends. Looked up from germline, CDR1 is MNHNS and CDR2 is SASEGT.